The entry below describes one T cell receptor (beta chain). Its antigen is still unknown. The CDR3 loop spans 15 amino acids. CDR1 and CDR2 (germline): SQVTM, ANQGSEA. V gave up 3 bases and J gave up 4 bases; unmatched junction bases: 7. The sample belongs to a study of CD8 T cells in ankylosing spondylitis. Regarding the study as a whole: CD8+ disease-linked clones were present at relatively low frequencies in blood.

A quantitative 5'-RACE method, one with molecular barcodes, was used to make TCR beta libraries. TCRdb itself ran the 5' RACE reads through MiXCR, one entry per CDR3 protein. The sample has around 150,000 distinct CDR3 sequences; approximately 44% are singletons. The source is a male donor with ankylosing spondylitis. The specimen was synovial fluid, either unsorted or a sorted T cell fraction (not recorded which). This chain connects TRBV29-1 to TRBJ2-1, with 9 bases matching TRBD1. CDR3 protein: CSVEGGTGTYNEQFF. The CDR3 bases are TGCAGCGTTGAGGGGGGGACAGGGACTTACAATGAGCAGTTCTTC.